This note documents a single T cell receptor (beta chain) sequence. This clone has a single count. The antigen it binds to is not known. Base qualities are not recorded, but no much larger clone differs from it by a single base. This sample was taken from a study of T cell repertoires and HLA-DP antigens (dated by TCRdb to 2016 to 2019). Describing the broader study: The study used an in vitro model of CD4+ T cell alloreactivity against allogeneic HLA-DP presented by transduced HeLa cells. An average DNA input of approximately 220 ng was used for sorted CD137+CD4+ samples, compared with roughly 1,300 ng for pre-culture CD4+ samples. Compared with self, one alloantigen differed at one amino acid in the peptide-binding groove and the other differed at under eleven, modelling structurally similar versus dissimilar alloantigens. Of the three donors, two were male and one was female, and their ages ranged from the 18-to-29 age band up to the 60-to-69 age band. Results and caveats for the whole study, not just this receptor: The study was limited by having only a few donors, by relying on a non-physiological HeLa antigen-presenting system, and by using total CD4+ responder cells. The naive and memory CD4+ repertoires were not analysed as separate populations. Average cumulative frequency of clones undetected before culture was about 36% against one allele and over 50% against the other. Clonality of sorted CD137+ cells was similar against both alloantigens (around 0.4) and much higher than in pre-culture samples (about 0.037).

Relative to germline, V is 1 base shorter and J is 4 bases shorter, with 10 bases between their ends. From a lookup of the germline V gene (reference sequence), CDR1 and CDR2 are GTSNPN and SVGIG. Taken from cysteine to phenylalanine, the CDR3 has 13 residues. Solely the CDR3 DNA is kept, with 39 bases framed from the first base. The immunoSEQ multiplex PCR, with forward primers for 54 TRBV segments and reverse primers for 13 TRBJ segments, was used to amplify TCRB CDR3 regions. For pre-culture CD4+ samples, sequencing was done at deep resolution with a target of around 210,000 T cell genomes. Sequencing of the amplicons was done on an Illumina HiSeq System, giving 87 bp reads that spanned the CDR3. Under the source paper's analysis protocol: PCR and sequencing errors in the reads were corrected, and CDR3 regions were defined by aligning to IMGT reference sequences. Synthetic template pools were used to estimate template counts and unique rearrangement counts. Clonality was computed by subtracting Pielou's evenness from 1. The Daley-Smith estimator was used to estimate richness. Morisita's index served as the measure of repertoire overlap. Clones found in cultured samples but undetected in the pre-culture repertoire of the corresponding donor were defined as low-abundance clones. Drawn from immuneACCESS, this table holds only the in-frame rearrangements with V and J called that TCRdb kept. Clones are partly lost; checked studies trace under half to an unresolved V gene and leave the rest unexplained. The V and J calls and clone size come from that table; D and trimming were worked out from the DNA. This sample has approximately 100,000 clones in its table, and approximately 86% of those were observed once. Roughly 1.5% of the sample is taken by the ten largest.

Untouched CD4+ T cells were isolated from Ficoll-separated PBMC by magnetic bead negative selection, reaching an average purity of around 98%. Untouched CD4+ T cells were isolated with magnetic beads from Ficoll-separated PBMC, and a purity of about 98% was reached with negligible CD8+ contamination. Peripheral blood mononuclear cells were supplied by the buffy coats of a few healthy blood donors, who served as the study donors. Each of the three donors was CMV seronegative. The DNeasy Blood & Tissue Kit was used for extraction of genomic DNA. Genomic DNA from sorted CD137+CD4+ cells and from pre-culture CD4+ baseline samples of each subject was subjected to TCRB sequencing.

Sample: CD4+ T cells from PBMCs. This clonotype was sampled from a man over 45 in good health and CMV-seronegative. The chain couples TRBV30 to TRBJ1-1, with the identity of the D gene unclear. This receptor carries the CDR3 CAWSDNWGTEAFF. The DNA reads TGTGCCTGGAGTGATAATTGGGGCACTGAAGCTTTCTTT.